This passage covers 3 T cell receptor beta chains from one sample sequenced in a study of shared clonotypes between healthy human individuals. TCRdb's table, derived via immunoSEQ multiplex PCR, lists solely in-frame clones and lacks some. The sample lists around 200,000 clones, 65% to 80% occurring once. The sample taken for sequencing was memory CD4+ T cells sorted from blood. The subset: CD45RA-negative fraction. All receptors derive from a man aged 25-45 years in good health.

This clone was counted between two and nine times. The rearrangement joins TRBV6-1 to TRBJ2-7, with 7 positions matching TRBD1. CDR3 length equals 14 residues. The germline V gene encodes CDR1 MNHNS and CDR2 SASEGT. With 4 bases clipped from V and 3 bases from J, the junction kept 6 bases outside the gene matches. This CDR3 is CASSGRWTGYEQYF. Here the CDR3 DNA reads TGTGCCAGCAGTGGCCGGTGGACAGGCTACGAGCAGTACTTC.

In DNA, the CDR3 is TGTGCCAGCTCTCCCACGTTACCCCTCGGGGAGCTGTTTTTT. Amino acid sequence: CASSPTLPLGELFF. This sequence joins TRBV18 and TRBJ2-2; no reliable D call. Trimming took off 6 bases at V and 7 bases at J, with 15 bases between the two ends. This CDR3 is 14 amino acids long. Germline lookup yields CDR1 KGHSH and CDR2 LQKENI.

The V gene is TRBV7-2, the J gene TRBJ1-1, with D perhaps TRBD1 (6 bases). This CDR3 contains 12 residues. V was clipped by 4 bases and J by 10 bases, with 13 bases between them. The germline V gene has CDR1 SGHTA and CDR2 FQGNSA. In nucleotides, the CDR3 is TGTGCCAGCAGCTCGAGGGGGGGGCCAGCTTTCTTT. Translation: CASSSRGGPAFF.